The 17 T cell receptor beta chains given below trace back to one sample, sequenced in a study of blood T cell repertoires in COVID-19. Some clones are missing from TCRdb's copy, which holds only in-frame ones; the method was immunoSEQ multiplex PCR. The sample holds roughly 250,000 clones, more than 85% seen once. Sequenced sample: PBMCs or T cells enriched from blood (not recorded which). These receptors were collected from a woman between 50 and 59 years old who had recovered from COVID-19.

The chain uses TRBV19 and TRBJ2-3; D call uncertain. Germline CDR1 is LNHDA and CDR2 is SQIVND (reference sequence). V lost 2 bases and J 2 bases, leaving 5 bases between the germline ends. The CDR3 has 13 residues. Written as DNA, the CDR3 is TGTGCCAGTAGTATACGTATCACAGATACGCAGTATTTT. It codes for CASSIRITDTQYF. Filled out from reference TRBV19 and TRBJ2-3, the complete variable domain reads DGGITQSPKYLFRKEGQNVTLSCEQNLNHDAMYWYRQDPGQGLRLIYYSQIVNDFQKGDIAEGYSVSREKKESFPLTVTSAQKNPTAFYLCASSIRITDTQYFGPGTRLTVL.

The J gene is TRBJ2-5, the V gene TRBV30; 9 bases align to TRBD2. This CDR3 is built from 14 residues. Trimming took 2 bases from V and 2 from J; bases not matched to a gene: 3. The germline CDR1 and CDR2 sequences are GTSNPN and SVGIG (reference sequence). CDR3 loop: CAWSTGLAQETQYF. The CDR3 region has the DNA TGTGCCTGGAGTACGGGACTAGCACAAGAGACCCAGTACTTC.

The rearrangement links TRBV10-3 to TRBJ2-2, with 7 bases that match TRBD1. Germline V gives CDR1 ENHRY, CDR2 SYGVKD. Trimming took 1 base from V and 12 from J; bases not matched to a gene: 8. The CDR3 covers 14 residues. This CDR3 is CAISEFTGQAQLFF. CDR3 nucleotide sequence: TGTGCCATCAGTGAGTTTACCGGACAGGCTCAGCTGTTTTTT.

This chain links TRBV5-5 with TRBJ2-1; D may be TRBD2 (6 bases). Germline CDR1 is SGHKS and CDR2 is YYEKEE (reference sequence). With 2 bases removed from V and 1 base from J, the gap between germline ends came to 10 bases. The CDR3 contains 15 residues. The CDR3 DNA is TGTGCCAGCAGCTTAATAGCGGATTCCTACAATGAGCAGTTCTTC. This codes for CASSLIADSYNEQFF.

V is TRBV15 and J is TRBJ2-1, with 11 bases matching TRBD2. The CDR3 totals 14 residues. The junction had 4 bases not matched to a gene; V was cut back by 3 bases and J by 9 bases. Germline CDR1 is LNHNV and CDR2 is YYDKDF (reference sequence). This chain's CDR3 is CATSRTSGTGEQFF. The CDR3 DNA follows: TGTGCCACCAGCAGGACTAGCGGGACAGGTGAGCAGTTCTTC.

This sequence joins TRBV5-5 and TRBJ2-2; weak D call: TRBD1 (7 bases). Per the germline V gene, CDR1 is SGHKS and CDR2 is YYEKEE (reference sequence). V shed 3 bases and J shed 1 base, with 22 bases lying between them. The CDR3 has 19 amino acids. CDR3 nucleotide sequence: TGTGCCAGCAGCTCGGGGGAAAGAGACAGGGTCGGGAACACCGGGGAGCTGTTTTTT. Translated: CASSSGERDRVGNTGELFF.

The V and J genes are TRBV7-8 and TRBJ2-3; D is unresolved. Trimming removed 5 bases at V and 11 bases at J, with 14 bases between. The CDR3 has 12 residues. The germline V gene encodes CDR1 SGHVS and CDR2 FQNEAQ. CDR3 DNA sequence: TGTGCCAGCAGCGGTCCTAGTGGTGGGCAGTATTTT. Its protein product is CASSGPSGGQYF. Full variable domain (remainder filled in from reference TRBV7-8 and TRBJ2-3): GAGVSQSPRYKVAKRGQDVALRCDPISGHVSLFWYQQALGQGPEFLTYFQNEAQLDKSGLPSDRFFAERPEGSVSTLKIQRTQQEDSAVYLCASSGPSGGQYFGPGTRLTVL.

The chain combines TRBV7-8 with TRBJ1-1; the D gene is possibly TRBD1 (5 bases). Germline V CDR1 and CDR2: SGHVS, FQNEAQ. V lost 5 bases and J lost 8, with 15 bases in between. The CDR3 has 13 residues. The CDR3 here is CASSPRARGEAFF. The CDR3, as DNA: TGTGCCAGCAGCCCCCGTGCAAGGGGAGAAGCTTTCTTT.

CDR3 protein: CASSPMKFSEKLFF. The CDR3 coding sequence is TGTGCCAGCAGTCCGATGAAGTTTAGTGAAAAACTGTTTTTT. The chain has TRBV27 and TRBJ1-4; D unresolved. Per germline, CDR1 MNHEY and CDR2 SMNVEV (reference sequence). V dropped 5 bases and J dropped 7 bases, with 14 bases sitting between them. The CDR3 totals 14 residues.

This clone is a singleton in its sample. The gene calls are TRBV3-1 (or the pseudogene TRBV3-2) and TRBJ1-1; perhaps TRBD1 as D (5 bases). CDR1 and CDR2 (germline): LGHDT, YNNKEL (reference sequence). V lost 4 bases to trimming and J lost 4 bases, with 13 bases between them. The CDR3 contains 14 residues. CDR3 sequence reads: CASSLVQGLTEAFF. The CDR3, as DNA: TGTGCCAGCAGCCTTGTCCAGGGACTCACTGAAGCTTTCTTT.

The rearrangement joins TRBV11-2 to TRBJ2-2; TRBD2 matches 9 bases. Germline V gene lookup returns CDR1 SGHAT and CDR2 FQNNGV. CDR3 size: 17 residues. The V segment lost 0 bases and the J segment 3 bases; nucleotides outside the gene matches: 5. The CDR3 spells CASSLEFSGSYTGELFF. The CDR3 DNA is TGTGCCAGCAGCTTAGAATTTAGCGGGAGCTACACCGGGGAGCTGTTTTTT.

V and J are TRBV5-4 and TRBJ2-7, with 9 bases identical to TRBD1. Trimming cost V 4 bases and J 5 bases; bases outside gene matches: 7. In germline, CDR1 is SGHNT, CDR2 YYREEE (reference sequence). This CDR3 comprises 14 residues. The CDR3 protein is CASSGGQGSHEQYF. The DNA for the CDR3 is TGTGCCAGCAGCGGGGGACAGGGATCCCACGAGCAGTACTTC. Using reference TRBV5-4 and TRBJ2-7 for the parts outside the CDR3, the full variable domain is ETGVTQSPTHLIKTRGQQVTLRCSSQSGHNTVSWYQQALGQGPQFIFQYYREEENGRGNFPPRFSGLQFPNYSSELNVNALELDDSALYLCASSGGQGSHEQYFGPGTRLTVT.

This clone is a singleton in its sample. The V gene is TRBV7-3, the J gene TRBJ2-2; 9 bases line up with TRBD1. The V segment lost 5 bases and the J segment 6 bases; nucleotides outside the gene matches: 10. CDR3 length: 16 amino acids. From germline, CDR1 is SGHTA and CDR2 FQGTGA. The DNA of the CDR3 is TGTGCCAGCAGCCTCACCCCACAGGGGGCTTCCGGGGAGCTGTTTTTT. Translating it yields CASSLTPQGASGELFF.

This clone appeared a single time. The V gene is TRBV7-2, the J gene TRBJ2-7; possibly TRBD1 for D (6 bases). Trimming left V 1 base short and J 7 bases short, with 14 bases between. The CDR3 totals 14 residues. Germline assignment: CDR1 SGHTA and CDR2 FQGNSA. The CDR3 DNA is TGTGCCAGCAGCTTAGTGCAGGGGTTGCGAGAGCAGTACTTC. Its protein product is CASSLVQGLREQYF.

The chain links TRBV12-3 or TRBV12-4 to TRBJ2-1, with D unclear. This CDR3 comprises 13 residues. Trimming shortened V by 3 bases and J by 4 bases, and 7 bases separated the two germline ends. The CDR3 nucleotides are TGTGCCAGCAGTTTTGGGCCATACAATGAGCAGTTCTTC. This sequence encodes CASSFGPYNEQFF.

The chain carries TRBV7-9 and TRBJ1-1; D is possibly TRBD1 (6 bases). V was trimmed by 5 bases and J by 7 bases, leaving 11 bases between them. The CDR3 runs to 12 residues. Germline lookup yields CDR1 SEHNR and CDR2 FQNEAQ (reference sequence). For the CDR3, the DNA is TGTGCCAGCAGCCTAGACAGGCATGAAGCTTTCTTT. Translated: CASSLDRHEAFF.

The V gene is TRBV10-3, the J gene TRBJ2-2; no clear D. V was cut by 0 bases and J by 5 bases, with 7 bases left in between. There are 14 residues in the CDR3. Germline V CDR1 and CDR2: ENHRY, SYGVKD. The CDR3 reads CAISESWATGELFF. In DNA, the CDR3 is TGTGCCATCAGTGAGTCGTGGGCGACCGGGGAGCTGTTTTTT.